The 10 T cell receptor beta chains in this list originate from one sample, sequenced in a study of Graves' ophthalmopathy and Graves' hyperthyroidism. Using RNA transcripts, the TCR beta CDR3 regions were amplified. The first-round RT-PCR employed HTBI primers together with the Qiagen OneStep RT-PCR kit. A multiplex PCR was then performed as the second round. MiXCR, run by TCRdb on the multiplex PCR reads, gives a single entry per CDR3 protein. The sample has 150,000 to 200,000 distinct CDR3 sequences, 30% to 45% seen once. The sample comprised peripheral blood. The source of these receptors is a woman between 40 and 50 years old with Graves' ophthalmopathy.

This clonotype was detected a few times. The chain recombines TRBV12-3 or TRBV12-4 with TRBJ2-5; D uncertain. Trimming stripped 0 bases from V and 5 bases from J, with 10 bases between. The CDR3 runs to 14 residues. The CDR3 DNA reads as TGTGCCAGCAGTTTAGCTGGGGTTCTTGAGACCCAGTACTTC. Protein sequence: CASSLAGVLETQYF.

This clonotype occurred many times. This sequence joins TRBV12-3 or TRBV12-4 and TRBJ1-1, with 9 bases that match TRBD1. The CDR3 is made up of 15 amino acids. Trimming at V came to 7 bases and at J to 4 bases, leaving 10 bases not matched to a gene. The chain's CDR3 is CASTRDRVKVTEAFF. The CDR3 DNA follows: TGTGCCAGCACCAGGGACAGGGTAAAAGTCACTGAAGCTTTCTTT.

V gene TRBV28 combines with J gene TRBJ2-7; D might be TRBD1 (5 bases). Germline V gene lookup returns CDR1 MDHEN and CDR2 SYDVKM. The CDR3 is 11 residues long. V was cut by 7 bases and J by 4 bases, with 8 bases left in between. The CDR3 reads CASTQGYEQYF. As DNA, the CDR3 is TGTGCCAGCACCCAGGGTTACGAGCAGTACTTC.

This rearrangement joins TRBV30 to TRBJ2-4; D is possibly TRBD1 (6 bases). The CDR3 spans 13 residues. Trimming removed 7 bases from V and 6 bases from J, with 16 bases in between. Germline V gene lookup returns CDR1 GTSNPN and CDR2 SVGIG (reference sequence). The CDR3 is CAFAPDRVNIQYF. CDR3 in DNA: TGTGCCTTTGCCCCGGACAGAGTAAACATTCAGTACTTC. The full variable domain, completed using reference TRBV30 and TRBJ2-4, is SQTIHQWPATLVQPVGSPLSLECTVEGTSNPNLYWYRQAAGRGLQLLFYSVGIGQISSEVPQNLSASRPQDRQFILSSKKLLLSDSGFYLCAFAPDRVNIQYFGAGTRLSVL.

This clonotype was detected many times. The chain employs TRBV6-5 and TRBJ1-5, with 10 bases lining up with TRBD1. There are 15 residues in the CDR3. The V gene end was trimmed by 5 bases and the J gene end by 7 bases; junction bases not matched to a gene: 8. CDR1 is MNHEY and CDR2 is SVGAGI in the germline V gene. The CDR3 sequence: CASSPARDRGQPQHF. Written as DNA, the CDR3 is TGTGCCAGCAGTCCCGCGCGGGACAGGGGACAGCCCCAGCATTTT.

The chain joins TRBV9 to TRBJ2-2, with 9 bases that match TRBD1. CDR1 is SGDLS, CDR2 YYNGEE, per germline. The CDR3 covers 14 residues. Trimming at V came to 3 bases and at J to 7 bases, leaving 4 bases not matched to a gene. Written as DNA, the CDR3 is TGTGCCAGCAGCGCGACAGGGGGAGGCGGGGAGCTGTTTTTT. It translates to CASSATGGGGELFF.

This clonotype showed up many times. In DNA form, the CDR3 reads TGTGCCAGCAGAATTACAGGGGGATCTAACTATGGCTACACCTTC. Translating gives CASRITGGSNYGYTF. The chain employs TRBV6-1 and TRBJ1-2, with 8 bases matching TRBD1. Trimming at V came to 6 bases and at J to 0 bases, leaving 6 bases not matched to a gene. Germline V gene sequence: CDR1 MNHNS, CDR2 SASEGT. The CDR3 length is 15 residues.

Ten or more counts support this clonotype. The rearrangement links TRBV5-1 to TRBJ1-1; the match to TRBD1 covers 7 bases. Germline CDR1 reads SGHRS; CDR2 reads YFSETQ. The CDR3 runs 14 residues. After removal of 4 bases from V and 1 base from J, the junction contained 4 bases not matched to a gene. The CDR3: CASSPHRGNTEAFF. DNA of the CDR3: TGCGCCAGCAGCCCCCACAGGGGGAACACTGAAGCTTTCTTT.

This clonotype was seen a single time. The chain employs TRBV11-2 and TRBJ1-5; D is ambiguous. Germline CDR1 is SGHAT and CDR2 is FQNNGV. The CDR3 spans 13 residues. V was clipped by 5 bases and J by 9 bases, with 14 bases between them. The CDR3 loop is CASSQTAGRPQHF. DNA for the CDR3: TGTGCCAGCAGCCAAACCGCCGGTCGGCCCCAGCATTTT.

This clonotype was counted ten times or more. This chain uses TRBV12-3 or TRBV12-4 with TRBJ2-7; unclear D gene. The CDR3 extends over 12 amino acids. V was trimmed by 1 base and J by 7 bases, leaving 8 bases between them. The CDR3 coding sequence is TGTGCCAGCAGTTTAGGCTCTGCAGAGCAGTACTTC. This sequence encodes CASSLGSAEQYF.